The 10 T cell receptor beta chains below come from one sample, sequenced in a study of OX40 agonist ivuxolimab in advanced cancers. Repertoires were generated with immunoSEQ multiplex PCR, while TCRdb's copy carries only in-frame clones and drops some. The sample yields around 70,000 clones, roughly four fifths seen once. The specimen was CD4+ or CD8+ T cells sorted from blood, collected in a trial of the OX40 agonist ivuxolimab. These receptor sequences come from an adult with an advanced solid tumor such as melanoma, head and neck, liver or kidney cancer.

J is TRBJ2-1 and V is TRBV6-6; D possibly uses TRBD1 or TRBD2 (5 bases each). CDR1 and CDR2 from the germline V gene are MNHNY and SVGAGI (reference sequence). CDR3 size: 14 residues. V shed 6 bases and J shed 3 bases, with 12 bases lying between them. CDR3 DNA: TGTGCCAGCAGCTCCGAGGGGTTCTACAATGAGCAGTTCTTC. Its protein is CASSSEGFYNEQFF.

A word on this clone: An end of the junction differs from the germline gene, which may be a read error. In DNA form, the CDR3 reads TGTGCCAGCAGTTCCCGGGACTCCTCCTATGAGCAGTACTTC. Translating it yields CASSSRDSSYEQYF. The chain couples TRBV27 to TRBJ2-7; D is perhaps TRBD2 (6 bases). Germline V gene data show CDR1 as MNHEY and CDR2 as SMNVEV (reference sequence). CDR3 size: 14 residues.

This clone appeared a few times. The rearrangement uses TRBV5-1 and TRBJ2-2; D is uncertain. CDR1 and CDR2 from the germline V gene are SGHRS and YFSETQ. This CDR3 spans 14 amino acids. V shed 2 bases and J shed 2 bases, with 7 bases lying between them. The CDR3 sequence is CASSFRPNTGELFF. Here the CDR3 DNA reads TGCGCCAGCAGCTTCCGCCCTAACACCGGGGAGCTGTTTTTT. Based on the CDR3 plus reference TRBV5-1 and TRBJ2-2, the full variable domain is KAGVTQTPRYLIKTRGQQVTLSCSPISGHRSVSWYQQTPGQGLQFLFEYFSETQRNKGNFPGRFSGRQFSNSRSEMNVSTLELGDSALYLCASSFRPNTGELFFGEGSRLTVL.

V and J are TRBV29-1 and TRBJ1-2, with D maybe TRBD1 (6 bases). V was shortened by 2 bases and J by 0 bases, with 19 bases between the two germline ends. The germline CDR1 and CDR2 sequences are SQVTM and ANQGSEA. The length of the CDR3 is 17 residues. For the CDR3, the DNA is TGCAGCGTTGAACGAGGACAGAGACTACCGACTAACTATGGCTACACCTTC. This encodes CSVERGQRLPTNYGYTF.

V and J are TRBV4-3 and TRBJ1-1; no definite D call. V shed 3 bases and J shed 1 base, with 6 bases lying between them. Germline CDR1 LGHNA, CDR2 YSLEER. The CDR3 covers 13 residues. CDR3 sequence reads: CASSHTRNTEAFF. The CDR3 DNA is TGCGCCAGCAGCCACACAAGGAACACTGAAGCTTTCTTT.

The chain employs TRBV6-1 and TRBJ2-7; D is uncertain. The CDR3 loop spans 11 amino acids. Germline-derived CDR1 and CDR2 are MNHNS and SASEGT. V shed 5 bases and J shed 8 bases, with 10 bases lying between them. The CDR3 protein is CASSSWGKQYF. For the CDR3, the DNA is TGTGCCAGCAGTTCGTGGGGAAAGCAGTACTTC.

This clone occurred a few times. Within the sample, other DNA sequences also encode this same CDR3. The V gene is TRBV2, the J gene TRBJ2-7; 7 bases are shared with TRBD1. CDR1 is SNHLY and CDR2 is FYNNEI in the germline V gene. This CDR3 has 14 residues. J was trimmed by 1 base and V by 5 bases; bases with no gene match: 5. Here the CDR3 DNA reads TGTGCCAGCAGTTCAGGGGGTCTTTCCTACGAGCAGTACTTC. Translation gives CASSSGGLSYEQYF.

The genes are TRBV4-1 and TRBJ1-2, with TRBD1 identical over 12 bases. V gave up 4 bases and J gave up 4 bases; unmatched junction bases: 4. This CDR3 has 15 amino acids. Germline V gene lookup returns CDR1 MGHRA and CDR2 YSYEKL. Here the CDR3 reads CASSPGQGAVYGYTF. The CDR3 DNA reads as TGCGCCAGCAGCCCGGGACAGGGGGCAGTCTATGGCTACACCTTC.

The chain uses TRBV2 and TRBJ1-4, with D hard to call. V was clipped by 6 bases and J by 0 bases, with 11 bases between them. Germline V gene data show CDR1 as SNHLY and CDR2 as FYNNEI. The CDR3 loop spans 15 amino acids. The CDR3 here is CASRSNVATNEKLFF. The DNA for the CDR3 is TGTGCCAGCAGATCAAACGTTGCAACTAATGAAAAACTGTTTTTT.

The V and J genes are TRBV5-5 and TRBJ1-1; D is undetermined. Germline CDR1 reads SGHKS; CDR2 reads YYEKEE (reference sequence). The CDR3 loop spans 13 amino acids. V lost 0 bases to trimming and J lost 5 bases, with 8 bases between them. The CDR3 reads CASSLGLVTEAFF. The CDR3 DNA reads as TGTGCCAGCAGCTTGGGTTTAGTTACTGAAGCTTTCTTT.